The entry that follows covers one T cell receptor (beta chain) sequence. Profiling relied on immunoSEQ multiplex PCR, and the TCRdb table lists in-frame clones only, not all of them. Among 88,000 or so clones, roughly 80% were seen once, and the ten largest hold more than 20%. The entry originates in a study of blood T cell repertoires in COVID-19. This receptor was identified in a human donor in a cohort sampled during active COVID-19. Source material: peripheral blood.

Here the CDR3 DNA reads TGTGCCAGTAGTATCTCTAGCGGTTACACAGATACGCAGTATTTT. It yields the protein CASSISSGYTDTQYF. This chain joins TRBV19 and TRBJ2-3; TRBD2 aligns across 7 bases. There are 15 residues in the CDR3. V was pared by 3 bases and J by 2 bases, with 5 bases of the junction left unmatched. The germline gives CDR1 LNHDA, CDR2 SQIVND (reference sequence).